This T cell receptor (beta chain) derives from a study of control samples from healthy donors and cancer patients. In its sample, this clone was seen once. The assay was immunoSEQ multiplex PCR, and TCRdb's table has in-frame clones only and misses some. The sample yields around 95,000 clones, about 85% seen once. V gave up 0 bases and J gave up 6 bases, with 4 bases separating them. This CDR3 region has 13 residues. CDR1 and CDR2 from the germline V gene are SGDLS and YYNGEE. The rearrangement uses TRBV9 and TRBJ1-6; no clear D. The specimen sequenced was blood. The receptor was isolated from a man under 40 in good health. The CDR3 coding sequence is TGTGCCAGCAGCGTAGAGAGTAATTCACCCCTCCACTTT. Protein sequence: CASSVESNSPLHF.